Listed here is a single T cell receptor beta chain. Its target antigen remains unknown. This may come from a read error, since a much larger clone is one base off. CDR1 and CDR2, per the germline V gene, are MGHRA and YSYEKL. From the cysteine up to the phenylalanine, the CDR3 has a length of 14 residues. Only the CDR3 DNA is retained, 42 bases long and in frame from the first base. In the paper's terms, the time point label means: pre-sensitization, week 0. According to the study, the label for this sample's treatment or condition signals: therapeutic diphenylcyclopropenone sensitization with weekly scalp DPC. At each patch-test visit, blood was drawn before the patch test was applied. Patients were eligible if aged 18 to 70, diagnosed with alopecia and judged suitable for DPC therapy, and pregnant patients were excluded. Total RNA was extracted from unfractionated whole blood collected in Tempus Blood RNA tubes.

The data originate from a study of human T cells and chemical hapten exposure (dated by TCRdb to the early 2020s). Study-wide context: For sensitization, 2% DPC in acetone was applied to a roughly 2 cm by roughly 2 cm area of upper inner arm skin. Patients additionally received weekly therapeutic DPC doses to the scalp throughout the approximately 25-week study period. Patch testing was done on the upper back using Finn chambers containing 0.01% DPC, and results were scored after 6 days according to International Contact Dermatitis Research Group standards. Alopecia areata with under or over 50% scalp involvement, alopecia totalis and alopecia universalis were represented in the patient cohort, which was mostly female. Libraries were pooled for sequencing, and per-sample TCR yields varied mainly because of small differences in library volumes within the pool. In alopecia patients, the study followed how the peripheral blood TCR repertoire changed in vivo over primary and secondary sensitization to diphenylcyclopropenone (DPC), a hapten. Blood samples were taken from patients before sensitization (week 0) and then at 2, 6 and about 24 weeks after DPC sensitization. Approximately 28 alopecia patients gave blood for TCR sequencing at one to four time points (pre-sensitization, 2, 6 and 24 weeks). On the study overall, not on this receptor specifically: All patients had alopecia, a presumed autoimmune disease, so their immune response might differ from that of healthy individuals. Significantly more large CDR3 similarity clusters were formed by expanded TCRs than by pre-sensitization or healthy control sets, consistent with antigen-driven responses. Repeated subsampling changed both the strength of the expansion versus patch-test correlation and the threshold at which the correlation became significant. The number of TCRs above 1 in 1000 frequency did not change with DPC sensitization; there was no evidence of global repertoire structure alterations. A positive correlation was found between the number of PT1 expanded TCRs and patch test score, with significance reached at thresholds 8, 16 and 32 but not 4.

Receptor amplification or capture employed RACE. Sequencing was carried out with a NextSeq 500. During library preparation, unique molecular identifiers were attached to individual cDNA molecules so that TCRs could be counted in a quantitative, reproducible way. Both TCR alpha and TCR beta chains were sequenced from each blood RNA sample. In the paper's pipeline: The median number of TCRs per sample was 95,638, ranging from roughly 20,000 to 690,600. The Decombinator software suite was used to annotate the V, J and CDR3 of the TCR reads. For PS versus PT1 abundance plots, all samples were subsampled to the same number of TCRs (28,000). TCRs were defined as expanded if absent before sensitization and observed at least eight times at the 2-week time point. Through fastp at Q25 and MiXCR, TCRdb rebuilt clones from the public reads, retaining in-frame beta chains. Rows matching on CDR3 protein sequence are summarized as one entry with the most common DNA and genes. TCRdb's processing, not the authors', yielded these V and J calls. Present in this sample are approximately 52,000 distinct CDR3 sequences, around a tenth of which were seen just once. The ten largest clonotypes hold around 15% of the sample.

The chain links TRBV4-1 with TRBJ1-6, and possibly TRBD1, on 5 matching bases. This specimen was whole blood, taken in connection with sensitization to the hapten diphenylcyclopropenone (DPC). This receptor was taken from a woman between 40 and 50 years old with alopecia areata. Some clones in this sample may be carry-over from other donors' samples. In nucleotides, the sequence is TGCGCCAGCAGCCCAGACAGATATATTTCACCCCTCCACTTT. Translated, this is CASSPDRYISPLHF.